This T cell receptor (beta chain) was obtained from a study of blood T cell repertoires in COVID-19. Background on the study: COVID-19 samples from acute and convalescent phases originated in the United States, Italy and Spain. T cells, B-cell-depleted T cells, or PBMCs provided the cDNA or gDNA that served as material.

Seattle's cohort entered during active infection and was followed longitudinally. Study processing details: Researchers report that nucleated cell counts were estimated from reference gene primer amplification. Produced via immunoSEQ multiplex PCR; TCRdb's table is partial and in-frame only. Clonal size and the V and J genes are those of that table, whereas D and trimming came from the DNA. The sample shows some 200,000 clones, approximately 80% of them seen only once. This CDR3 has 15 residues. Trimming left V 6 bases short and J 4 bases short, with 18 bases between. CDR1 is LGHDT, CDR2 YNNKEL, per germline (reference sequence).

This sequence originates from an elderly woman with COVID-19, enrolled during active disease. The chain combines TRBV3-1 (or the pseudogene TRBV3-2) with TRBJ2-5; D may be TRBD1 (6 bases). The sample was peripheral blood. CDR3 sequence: CASSRVGGRVETQYF. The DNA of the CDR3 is TGTGCCAGCAGTCGCGTTGGGGGCCGGGTAGAGACCCAGTACTTC.